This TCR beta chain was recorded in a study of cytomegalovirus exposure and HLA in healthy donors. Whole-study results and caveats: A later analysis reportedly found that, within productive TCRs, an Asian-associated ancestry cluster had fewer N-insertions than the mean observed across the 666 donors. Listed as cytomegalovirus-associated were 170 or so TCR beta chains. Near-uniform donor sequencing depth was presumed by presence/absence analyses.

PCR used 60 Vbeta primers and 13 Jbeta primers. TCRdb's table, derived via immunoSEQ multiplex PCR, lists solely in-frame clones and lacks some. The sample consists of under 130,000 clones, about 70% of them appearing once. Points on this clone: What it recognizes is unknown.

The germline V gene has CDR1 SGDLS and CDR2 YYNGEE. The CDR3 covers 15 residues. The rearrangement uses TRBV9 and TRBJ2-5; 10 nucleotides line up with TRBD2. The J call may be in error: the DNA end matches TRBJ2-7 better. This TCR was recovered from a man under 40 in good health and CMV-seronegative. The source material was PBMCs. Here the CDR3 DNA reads TGTGCCAGCAGCGCCCTCCCTAGCGGGAGTTACGAGCAGTACTTC. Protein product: CASSALPSGSYEQYF.